The 10 T cell receptor beta chains listed next were all sequenced from one sample in a study of immune evolution from preneoplasia to lung adenocarcinoma. The assay was immunoSEQ multiplex PCR, and TCRdb's table has in-frame clones only and misses some. This table holds approximately 1,800 clones, 82% found once. Sequencing was done on a sample of FFPE invasive lung adenocarcinoma tissue. The source of these receptors is a person aged 45 to 59 with lung adenocarcinoma.

This clone has just one count. The chain joins TRBV19 to TRBJ2-6; unclear D gene. Germline CDR1 and CDR2: LNHDA and SQIVND (reference sequence). The ends were cut back, 7 bases at V and 0 bases at J, with 4 bases in the middle. The CDR3 runs to 13 residues. Here the CDR3 DNA reads TGTGCCAGTACCCCCTCTGGGGCCAACGTCCTGACTTTC. Protein sequence: CASTPSGANVLTF. Based on the CDR3 plus reference TRBV19 and TRBJ2-6, the full variable domain is DGGITQSPKYLFRKEGQNVTLSCEQNLNHDAMYWYRQDPGQGLRLIYYSQIVNDFQKGDIAEGYSVSREKKESFPLTVTSAQKNPTAFYLCASTPSGANVLTFGAGSRLTVL.

This clone was observed once. The rearrangement links TRBV6-1 to TRBJ1-6; no reliable D call. The CDR3 has 13 amino acids. The germline V gene encodes CDR1 MNHNS and CDR2 SASEGT. V was shortened by 7 bases and J by 7 bases, with 11 bases between the two germline ends. CDR3 in DNA: TGTGCCAGCACGGTGGAGAAAAATTCACCCCTCCACTTT. Encoded protein: CASTVEKNSPLHF.

The rearrangement uses TRBV2 and TRBJ2-2, with D hard to call. The CDR3 loop spans 13 amino acids. CDR1 SNHLY and CDR2 FYNNEI come from the germline V gene. V was trimmed by 5 bases and J by 0 bases, leaving 4 bases between them. The CDR3 DNA reads as TGTGCCAGCAGTTACGCGAACACCGGGGAGCTGTTTTTT. Protein sequence: CASSYANTGELFF. Drawing the rest from reference TRBV2 and TRBJ2-2, the complete variable domain is EPEVTQTPSHQVTQMGQEVILRCVPISNHLYFYWYRQILGQKVEFLVSFYNNEISEKSEIFDDQFSVERPDGSNFTLKIRSTKLEDSAMYFCASSYANTGELFFGEGSRLTVL.

The V and J genes are TRBV27 and TRBJ2-1, with 8 bases identical to TRBD2. Per germline, CDR1 MNHEY and CDR2 SMNVEV (reference sequence). CDR3 length: 16 residues. V lost 5 bases to trimming and J lost 3 bases; unmatched junction nucleotides: 9. CDR3 in amino acids: CASSLSTGGYYNEQFF. In DNA form, the CDR3 reads TGTGCCAGCAGTCTCTCCACGGGGGGGTACTACAATGAGCAGTTCTTC.

This chain links TRBV6-1 with TRBJ2-1; TRBD2 matches at 11 bases. CDR3 size: 16 residues. J was trimmed by 4 bases and V by 4 bases; bases with no gene match: 6. Per germline, CDR1 MNHNS and CDR2 SASEGT. The CDR3 loop reads CASSAVAGGLYNEQFF. The CDR3, as DNA: TGTGCCAGCAGTGCGGTAGCGGGGGGGCTGTACAATGAGCAGTTCTTC.

The rearrangement uses TRBV6-1 and TRBJ2-1; no reliable D call. V lost 2 bases to trimming and J lost 7 bases, with 6 bases between them. This CDR3 is 12 amino acids long. The germline V gene has CDR1 MNHNS and CDR2 SASEGT. The CDR3 region has the DNA TGTGCCAGCAGTGAATCCCTGAATGAGCAGTTCTTC. Its protein is CASSESLNEQFF.

The genes are TRBV6-6 and TRBJ1-6; D call uncertain. The germline V gene encodes CDR1 MNHNY and CDR2 SVGAGI (reference sequence). The CDR3 spans 13 residues. V was trimmed by 2 bases and J by 8 bases, leaving 7 bases between them. CDR3 sequence: CASSYGRDSPLHF. CDR3 DNA: TGTGCCAGCAGTTACGGTCGGGATTCACCCCTCCACTTT.

The chain couples TRBV7-2 to TRBJ1-5; D not certain. V shed 1 base and J shed 4 bases, with 8 bases lying between them. CDR1 is SGHTA and CDR2 is FQGNSA in the germline V gene. The CDR3 spans 14 residues. The CDR3 DNA follows: TGTGCCAGCAGCTTAGTGTCGGCTAATCAGCCCCAGCATTTT. This gives the protein CASSLVSANQPQHF.

This clone was recorded once. The chain has TRBV28 and TRBJ1-4; TRBD1 agrees at 9 bases. Germline lookup yields CDR1 MDHEN and CDR2 SYDVKM. The CDR3 extends over 15 amino acids. The J segment lost 6 bases and the V segment lost 3 bases, leaving 5 bases of the junction unmatched. CDR3: CASSFGDRVHEKLFF. CDR3 nucleotides: TGTGCCAGCAGTTTTGGGGACAGGGTCCATGAAAAACTGTTTTTT.

The V gene is TRBV19, the J gene TRBJ1-5, with TRBD1 identical over 7 bases. The J segment lost 4 bases and the V segment lost 4 bases, leaving 7 bases of the junction unmatched. CDR1 is LNHDA and CDR2 is SQIVND in the germline V gene (reference sequence). The CDR3 consists of 15 residues. As DNA, the CDR3 is TGTGCCAGTAGTAGTACAGGGGCTCCGAATCAGCCCCAGCATTTT. Translated: CASSSTGAPNQPQHF. Drawing the rest from reference TRBV19 and TRBJ1-5, the complete variable domain is DGGITQSPKYLFRKEGQNVTLSCEQNLNHDAMYWYRQDPGQGLRLIYYSQIVNDFQKGDIAEGYSVSREKKESFPLTVTSAQKNPTAFYLCASSSTGAPNQPQHFGDGTRLSIL.